This T cell receptor beta chain was found in a study of immune characterization of retroperitoneal liposarcoma. The CDR3 loop spans 14 amino acids. The V end was cut by 5 bases, the J end by 5 bases, with 15 bases between. In germline, CDR1 is MNHEY, CDR2 SMNVEV (reference sequence). TCRdb independently ran MiXCR on the PCR reads; one entry per CDR3 protein. Found here are 2,500 to 3,500 distinct CDR3 sequences, around 40% of them singletons; the top ten hold around 43%. The chain uses TRBV27 and TRBJ1-2; weak D call: TRBD1 (6 bases). This clonotype originated in a male donor with retroperitoneal liposarcoma. The sequencing sample was made of tumor tissue. CDR3 in DNA: TGTGCCAGCAGTCAATGGCAGGGGATGTATGGCTACACCTTC. It specifies CASSQWQGMYGYTF.